These 31 T cell receptor beta chains were all obtained from the same sample, sequenced in a study of blood T cell repertoires in COVID-19. Clones were sequenced by immunoSEQ multiplex PCR, and TCRdb holds only the in-frame ones, with some missing. The sample shows more than 300,000 clones, roughly 89% of them seen only once. The sample taken for sequencing was PBMCs or T cells enriched from blood (not recorded which). These receptors all stem from a woman in her 30s who had recovered from COVID-19.

J is TRBJ1-3 and V is TRBV18; D is possibly TRBD1 (6 bases). CDR1 and CDR2 (germline): KGHSH, LQKENI. This CDR3 has 14 residues. Trimming removed 6 bases at V and 4 bases at J, with 13 bases between. The CDR3 coding sequence is TGTGCCAGCTCCTCGACAGGCCTAGGAAACACCATATATTTT. Residues: CASSSTGLGNTIYF.

The chain couples TRBV18 to TRBJ1-6, with D possibly matching TRBD1 (6 bases). Germline V CDR1 and CDR2: KGHSH, LQKENI. Trimming shortened V by 3 bases and J by 3 bases, and 9 bases separated the two germline ends. The CDR3 is made up of 15 amino acids. CDR3 residues: CASSPDRSYNSPLHF. The CDR3 DNA reads TGTGCCAGCTCACCCGACAGGAGCTATAATTCACCCCTCCACTTT.

The V gene is TRBV7-3, the J gene TRBJ2-3; D gene uncertain. This CDR3 contains 16 residues. Germline values: CDR1 SGHTA, CDR2 FQGTGA. The V end was cut by 2 bases, the J end by 2 bases, with 14 bases between. CDR3 in DNA: TGTGCCAGCAGCTTACATTCCCCTAGGAACACAGATACGCAGTATTTT. Translated: CASSLHSPRNTDTQYF.

The chain combines TRBV4-1 with TRBJ1-1; 7 positions match TRBD1. Germline V gives CDR1 MGHRA, CDR2 YSYEKL. V dropped 2 bases and J dropped 1; count of bases not matched to a gene: 10. CDR3 size: 17 residues. CDR3 protein: CASSQYKTGTENTEAFF. The CDR3, as DNA: TGCGCCAGCAGCCAATATAAAACCGGGACAGAGAACACTGAAGCTTTCTTT.

The chain carries TRBV5-1 and TRBJ2-2; D possibly corresponds to TRBD2 (6 bases). CDR1 and CDR2 (germline): SGHRS, YFSETQ. This CDR3 region has 13 residues. The ends were cut back, 7 bases at V and 6 bases at J, with 13 bases in the middle. CDR3 nucleotide sequence: TGCGCCAGCGGCGAAGGGGAGGCCGGGGAGCTGTTTTTT. Its protein is CASGEGEAGELFF.

The chain combines TRBV10-3 with TRBJ2-3, with D possibly being TRBD1 (5 bases). The CDR3 totals 15 residues. The germline V and J ends were trimmed by 0 bases and 3 bases, with 10 bases remaining between them. Germline CDR1 ENHRY, CDR2 SYGVKD. CDR3 nucleotides: TGTGCCATCAGTGAGTCCAGGGTCGGGACAGATACGCAGTATTTT. This sequence encodes CAISESRVGTDTQYF.

In DNA, the CDR3 is TGTGCCAGCCCCGGAGGGACTCGAAGCACAGATACGCAGTATTTT. It is translated as CASPGGTRSTDTQYF. The chain recombines TRBV2 with TRBJ2-3; D may be TRBD2 (6 bases). The ends were cut back, 8 bases at V and 0 bases at J, with 15 bases in the middle. The germline V gene encodes CDR1 SNHLY and CDR2 FYNNEI. The CDR3 is 15 amino acids.

This chain joins TRBV5-1 and TRBJ1-1; D unclear. CDR1 SGHRS and CDR2 YFSETQ come from the germline V gene. V was clipped by 4 bases and J by 3 bases, with 13 bases between them. There are 14 residues in the CDR3. Written as DNA, the CDR3 is TGCGCCAGCAGCCCGGTCGGTCCTGACACTGAAGCTTTCTTT. Amino acid sequence: CASSPVGPDTEAFF. Based on the CDR3 plus reference TRBV5-1 and TRBJ1-1, the full variable domain is KAGVTQTPRYLIKTRGQQVTLSCSPISGHRSVSWYQQTPGQGLQFLFEYFSETQRNKGNFPGRFSGRQFSNSRSEMNVSTLELGDSALYLCASSPVGPDTEAFFGQGTRLTVV.

The chain has TRBV27 and TRBJ2-6; no firm D call. CDR1 MNHEY and CDR2 SMNVEV come from the germline V gene (reference sequence). The V gene lost 4 bases and the J gene lost 3 bases, with 7 bases spanning the gap. The CDR3 is made up of 14 amino acids. The CDR3 coding sequence is TGTGCCAGCAGTTCGCTAGGTGGGGCCAACGTCCTGACTTTC. Protein: CASSSLGGANVLTF.

This clone was picked up one time. The chain combines TRBV19 with TRBJ1-1; a possible D gene is TRBD1 (5 bases). The ends were cut back, 3 bases at V and 6 bases at J, with 14 bases in the middle. The CDR3 totals 14 residues. The germline CDR1 and CDR2 sequences are LNHDA and SQIVND (reference sequence). This chain's CDR3 is CASSIRGEVSEAFF. The CDR3 DNA reads as TGTGCCAGTAGTATTCGGGGGGAAGTATCTGAAGCTTTCTTT.

This sequence joins TRBV19 and TRBJ2-7; 8 bases map to TRBD1. The CDR3 length is 15 residues. V lost 3 bases to trimming and J lost 3 bases; unmatched junction nucleotides: 7. CDR1 LNHDA and CDR2 SQIVND come from the germline V gene (reference sequence). CDR3 DNA: TGTGCCAGTAGTATTGGGACAGGACCTGTCTACGAGCAGTACTTC. It codes for CASSIGTGPVYEQYF.

This chain links TRBV4-1 with TRBJ2-1, with TRBD2 matching over 13 bases. The CDR3 loop spans 14 amino acids. The J segment lost 14 bases and the V segment lost 4 bases, leaving 8 bases of the junction unmatched. CDR1 and CDR2 (germline): MGHRA, YSYEKL. This chain's CDR3 is CASSRLAGGGKEFF. The CDR3 nucleotides are TGCGCCAGCAGCCGACTAGCGGGAGGCGGTAAGGAGTTCTTC.

The gene calls are TRBV5-4 and TRBJ2-1, with D possibly being TRBD1 (6 bases). V lost 4 bases and J lost 9, with 14 bases in between. Germline CDR1 SGHNT, CDR2 YYREEE (reference sequence). CDR3 length: 13 amino acids. CDR3 region: CASSNTGYGEQFF. The CDR3 DNA reads as TGTGCCAGCAGCAATACAGGGTACGGTGAGCAGTTCTTC. The full variable domain, with the rest looked up from reference TRBV5-4 and TRBJ2-1, is ETGVTQSPTHLIKTRGQQVTLRCSSQSGHNTVSWYQQALGQGPQFIFQYYREEENGRGNFPPRFSGLQFPNYSSELNVNALELDDSALYLCASSNTGYGEQFFGPGTRLTVL.

This clone was observed a single time. The chain combines TRBV24-1 with TRBJ2-3, with 7 bases that match TRBD1. The CDR3 runs to 15 residues. Per the germline V gene, CDR1 is KGHDR and CDR2 is SFDVKD. After removal of 4 bases from V and 2 bases from J, the junction contained 5 bases not matched to a gene. DNA for the CDR3: TGTGCCACCAGTGACCGGGGACAGCACACAGATACGCAGTATTTT. Its translation is CATSDRGQHTDTQYF.

This chain connects TRBV18 to TRBJ2-5; possibly TRBD2 for D (5 bases). The CDR3 covers 15 residues. Trimming pared 3 bases from V and 4 bases from J, leaving 15 bases between. The germline CDR1 and CDR2 sequences are KGHSH and LQKENI. The CDR3 spells CASSPGAVGGETQYF. DNA for the CDR3: TGTGCCAGCTCACCGGGAGCCGTTGGCGGAGAGACCCAGTACTTC.

The chain joins TRBV27 to TRBJ1-1; a possible D gene is TRBD1 (6 bases). Germline V CDR1 and CDR2: MNHEY, SMNVEV (reference sequence). The CDR3 has 16 residues. The V end lost 6 bases, the J end lost 0 bases, and 17 bases lay between the germline ends. The CDR3 DNA reads as TGTGCCAGCAGCCTGAAGGGGGGGGCTATGAACACTGAAGCTTTCTTT. This codes for CASSLKGGAMNTEAFF.

The count of this clone is one. The V call is TRBV7-6, the J call TRBJ2-7, with TRBD1 identical over 10 bases. V lost 5 bases, J lost 3 bases, and 7 bases stayed unmatched. Germline CDR1 reads SGHVS; CDR2 reads FNYEAQ. This CDR3 has 15 residues. The CDR3 here is CASSLGTGEGYEQYF. CDR3 bases: TGTGCCAGCAGCCTAGGGACAGGGGAGGGCTACGAGCAGTACTTC. The whole variable domain, remainder taken from reference TRBV7-6 and TRBJ2-7, is GAGVSQSPRYKVTKRGQDVALRCDPISGHVSLYWYRQALGQGPEFLTYFNYEAQQDKSGLPNDRFSAERPEGSISTLTIQRTEQRDSAMYRCASSLGTGEGYEQYFGPGTRLTVT.

The V gene is TRBV28, the J gene TRBJ2-7, with 7 bases matching TRBD1. Germline loops: CDR1 MDHEN, CDR2 SYDVKM. The CDR3 spans 13 residues. V was clipped by 6 bases and J by 2 bases; unmatched bases: 4. The CDR3 DNA follows: TGTGCCAGCAGGACAGGGCAGACCTACGAGCAGTACTTC. It yields the protein CASRTGQTYEQYF.

This chain joins TRBV19 and TRBJ2-3; 11 bases fit TRBD2. Germline-derived CDR1 and CDR2 are LNHDA and SQIVND (reference sequence). This CDR3 spans 16 amino acids. Trimming at V came to 4 bases and at J to 5 bases, leaving 8 bases not matched to a gene. The CDR3 sequence is CASSKLAGVEVDTQYF. The CDR3 DNA reads TGTGCCAGTAGTAAACTAGCGGGAGTGGAGGTAGATACGCAGTATTTT.

The rearrangement joins TRBV6-2 or TRBV6-3 to TRBJ2-7; 7 nucleotides match TRBD2. The CDR3 covers 13 residues. Germline lookup yields CDR1 MNHEY and CDR2 SVGEGT. With V trimmed by 5 bases and J by 3 bases, 4 bases remained unmatched. Here the CDR3 reads CASSRGSDYEQYF. The CDR3 DNA reads as TGTGCCAGCAGTCGCGGGAGTGACTACGAGCAGTACTTC.

The chain links TRBV6-1 to TRBJ2-5, with a possible D match to TRBD2 (6 bases). The germline V gene has CDR1 MNHNS and CDR2 SASEGT. V shed 3 bases and J shed 5 bases, with 19 bases lying between them. This CDR3 spans 16 amino acids. The CDR3 sequence is CASSDLLKRAGETQYF. The CDR3, as DNA: TGTGCCAGCAGTGACCTACTTAAGCGGGCCGGCGAGACCCAGTACTTC.

This clone has only one observation. The rearrangement uses TRBV7-9 and TRBJ2-1; 9 nucleotides line up with TRBD2. The trim removed 7 bases at V and 7 bases at J, leaving 11 bases unmatched. Looked up from germline, CDR1 is SEHNR and CDR2 is FQNEAQ (reference sequence). The CDR3 covers 15 residues. CDR3 coding DNA: TGTGCCAGCACCCCAGCGGGACTAGCCCGTAATGAGCAGTTCTTC. Translated: CASTPAGLARNEQFF.

This clone was recorded only once. This sequence joins TRBV7-9 and TRBJ2-3, with a weak D call TRBD2 (6 bases). Trimming shortened V by 5 bases and J by 3 bases, and 15 bases separated the two germline ends. The germline CDR1 and CDR2 sequences are SEHNR and FQNEAQ (reference sequence). This CDR3 is 15 amino acids long. CDR3 residues: CASSLTSHETDTQYF. The CDR3 DNA reads as TGTGCCAGCAGCCTGACTAGTCACGAAACAGATACGCAGTATTTT.

This rearrangement joins TRBV4-2 to TRBJ2-3; TRBD2 matches 9 bases. CDR3 length equals 17 residues. CDR1 LGHNA and CDR2 YNFKEQ come from the germline V gene. The V segment lost 3 bases and the J segment 3 bases; nucleotides outside the gene matches: 10. CDR3 coding DNA: TGTGCCAGCAGCCATGGGCGGGAGGGCCGTCGTACAGATACGCAGTATTTT. As protein: CASSHGREGRRTDTQYF.

The rearrangement links TRBV6-4 to TRBJ1-4; 9 bases match TRBD1. In germline, CDR1 is MRHNA, CDR2 SNTAGT. V shed 6 bases, J shed 8 bases, and the junction held 4 bases outside the gene matches. CDR3 length: 13 residues. CDR3 DNA: TGTGCCAGCAGCCCGGGACAGGGAGAAAAACTGTTTTTT. This sequence encodes CASSPGQGEKLFF.

The V call is TRBV5-5, the J call TRBJ1-2, with a possible D match to TRBD1 (5 bases). There are 14 residues in the CDR3. Trimming pared 4 bases from V and 0 bases from J, leaving 10 bases between. In germline, CDR1 is SGHKS, CDR2 YYEKEE (reference sequence). The CDR3 nucleotides are TGTGCCAGCAGCCCTCCGACAGCTAACTATGGCTACACCTTC. It codes for CASSPPTANYGYTF.

This rearrangement joins TRBV28 to TRBJ2-6, with 12 bases lining up with TRBD2. V shed 3 bases, J shed 3 bases, and the junction held 6 bases outside the gene matches. This CDR3 comprises 18 residues. Germline CDR1 and CDR2: MDHEN and SYDVKM. CDR3: CASSFPSGRAFGANVLTF. The CDR3 region has the DNA TGTGCCAGCAGTTTCCCTAGCGGGAGGGCCTTTGGGGCCAACGTCCTGACTTTC. The complete variable domain, with remaining parts taken from reference TRBV28 and TRBJ2-6, reads DVKVTQSSRYLVKRTGEKVFLECVQDMDHENMFWYRQDPGLGLRLIYFSYDVKMKEKGDIPEGYSVSREKKERFSLILESASTNQTSMYLCASSFPSGRAFGANVLTFGAGSRLTVL.

The chain is built from TRBV30 and TRBJ2-7, with D perhaps matching TRBD2 (6 bases). The V and J ends lost 7 bases and 5 bases respectively, with 15 bases between them. The CDR3 covers 12 residues. CDR1 GTSNPN and CDR2 SVGIG come from the germline V gene (reference sequence). DNA of the CDR3: TGTGCCTTGGCGGGACTTACTGACGAGCAGTACTTC. This encodes CALAGLTDEQYF.

The chain has TRBV19 and TRBJ1-5; 8 bases line up with TRBD1. Germline V gene lookup returns CDR1 LNHDA and CDR2 SQIVND (reference sequence). Trimming removed 5 bases from V and 6 bases from J; junction bases left unmatched: 9. CDR3 length equals 15 residues. The CDR3 sequence is CASSALSGGVQPQHF. CDR3 bases: TGTGCCAGTAGTGCCCTGTCAGGGGGCGTTCAGCCCCAGCATTTT.

The rearrangement uses TRBV29-1 and TRBJ1-6; D is possibly TRBD1 (6 bases). Germline CDR1 SQVTM, CDR2 ANQGSEA. V lost 5 bases, J lost 7 bases, and 12 bases lay in between. The CDR3 is 13 residues long. The CDR3 DNA reads TGCAGCGTTAGGACAGACATCAATTCACCCCTCCACTTT. It yields the protein CSVRTDINSPLHF.

This chain links TRBV15 with TRBJ1-4, with 7 bases aligning to TRBD1. The CDR3 extends over 15 amino acids. The V and J ends lost 5 bases and 2 bases, in that order; junction bases with no gene match: 5. Per germline, CDR1 LNHNV and CDR2 YYDKDF (reference sequence). The CDR3 DNA sequence: TGTGCCACCAGCTCCCCGGGACAGACTAATGAAAAACTGTTTTTT. Its protein product is CATSSPGQTNEKLFF.